These T cell receptor beta chains were read from a single sample in a study of T cells in Graves' hyperthyroidism and ophthalmopathy. TCRdb re-called the multiplex PCR reads with MiXCR, one entry per CDR3 protein. The sample shows around 33,000 distinct CDR3 sequences, approximately 50% of them seen only once. The sample taken for sequencing was blood. Source of these receptors: a woman aged 45-60 years with Graves' hyperthyroidism that later progressed to Graves' ophthalmopathy. Each CDR3 is given with its conserved first and last residue. D genes are given only for firm matches. Clone size is not always given. Where it is, it says once, few, many or a class for expanded clones.

d_call,v_call,j_call,clone_size,cdr3_nt,cdr3_aa
-,TRBV20-1,TRBJ1-1,-,TGCAGTGCTAGGGGGAGGAGACGAGGGAACACTGAAGCTTTCTTT,CSARGRRRGNTEAFF
TRBD1,TRBV24-1,TRBJ2-1,-,TGTGCCACCTCCGGACAGGGGAGTACGAATGAGCAGTTCTTC,CATSGQGSTNEQFF
TRBD2,TRBV3-1,TRBJ2-7,-,TGTGCCAGCAGCCTGGCGGCGGGGGTCTCCTGCGAGCAGTACTTC,CASSLAAGVSCEQYF
TRBD1,TRBV5-4,TRBJ2-5,many,TGTGCCAGCAGCATAGACAGGGGGGGGAAGACCCAGTACTTC,CASSIDRGGKTQYF
-,TRBV5-6,TRBJ1-4,-,TGTGCCAGCAGCCCTCGGCGGGCCGGGAAACTGTTTTTT,CASSPRRAGKLFF
-,TRBV12-3/TRBV12-4,TRBJ1-1,-,TGTGCCAGCAGTCGGGTGTCGGATGGGGCTTTCTTT,CASSRVSDGAFF
TRBD1,TRBV20-1,TRBJ2-7,many,TGCAGTGCTAGAGATCCCCGGCAGGGGGCCCTTTCCTACGAGCAGTACTTC,CSARDPRQGALSYEQYF
-,TRBV5-6,TRBJ2-1,many,TGTGCCAGCAGCTTGGGCCCTAGCGTATACAATGAGCAGTTCTTC,CASSLGPSVYNEQFF
-,TRBV20-1,TRBJ2-7,medium-sized,TGCAGTGCTAGAGCACCAGGGGATCGCGAGCAGTACTTC,CSARAPGDREQYF
TRBD2,TRBV11-3,TRBJ2-7,-,TGTGCCAGCAGCTTGGCGGGAGGGGGACACGAGCAGTACTTC,CASSLAGGGHEQYF
TRBD1,TRBV20-1,TRBJ2-1,-,TGCAGTGCTAGAGAACAGGGGTACAATGAGCAGTTCTTC,CSAREQGYNEQFF
-,TRBV19,TRBJ1-5,many,TGTGCCAGTAGTATAGTCTGGGGCCAGCCCCAGCATTTT,CASSIVWGQPQHF
TRBD1,TRBV7-9,TRBJ2-7,once,TGCGCCAGCAGCCCCGAGGGACAGGGGGCCTACGAGCAGTACTTC,CASSPEGQGAYEQYF
TRBD1,TRBV24-1,TRBJ2-1,medium-sized,TGTGCCACCAGTGATGGGGGACAGGGCCATGAGCAGTTCTTC,CATSDGGQGHEQFF
TRBD1,TRBV5-1,TRBJ2-7,many,TGCGCCAGCAGCTTGGCCCCGGGACAGGAGACCTACGAGCAGTACTTC,CASSLAPGQETYEQYF
-,TRBV10-3,TRBJ2-1,medium-sized,TGTGCCATCAGTGAGTCTACACGCCAAGCGGAGTTCTTC,CAISESTRQAEFF
TRBD1,TRBV12-3/TRBV12-4,TRBJ1-5,-,TGTGCCAGCAGAAAAACTAGCGGGACAGGGGTATCTCAGCCCCAGCATTTT,CASRKTSGTGVSQPQHF
TRBD1,TRBV13,TRBJ2-3,-,TGTGCCAGCAGCGCGGACAGGGGGCAGGGAGATACGCAGTATTTT,CASSADRGQGDTQYF
-,TRBV12-3/TRBV12-4,TRBJ2-2,many,TGTGCCAGCAGTGGGACATCTAACACCGGGGAGCTGTTTTTT,CASSGTSNTGELFF
TRBD1,TRBV5-1,TRBJ1-4,many,TGCGCCAGCAGCAGCGGGGACAGGATAGAAAAACTGTTTTTT,CASSSGDRIEKLFF
TRBD1,TRBV12-3/TRBV12-4,TRBJ1-2,many,TGTGCCAGCAGTTTAGGCCCTGACAGGGTTTATGGCTACACCTTC,CASSLGPDRVYGYTF
TRBD2,TRBV9,TRBJ2-5,-,TGTGCCAGCAGCGGGACTAGCGGGAGTCAGACCCAGTACTTC,CASSGTSGSQTQYF
-,TRBV2,TRBJ2-3,many,TGTGCCAGCAGGCGACTAGGCTTAGGCACAGATACGCAGTATTTT,CASRRLGLGTDTQYF
-,TRBV19,TRBJ1-5,many,TGTGCCAGTACCCCGGGGACGGATCCGAGCAATCAGCCCCAGCATTTT,CASTPGTDPSNQPQHF
TRBD2,TRBV19,TRBJ2-7,many,TGTGCCAGTAGCAGTGCGGGAGGGACCTCCTACGAGCAGTACTTC,CASSSAGGTSYEQYF
TRBD2,TRBV5-1,TRBJ2-2,many,TGCGCCAGCAGCCCGGGACTAGCGGGAGCGGGTACCGGGGAGCTGTTTTTT,CASSPGLAGAGTGELFF
TRBD1,TRBV24-1,TRBJ2-7,-,TGTGCCACCAGTGAACCGACAGGGGGACAGTACTTC,CATSEPTGGQYF
TRBD2,TRBV27,TRBJ2-1,many,TGTGCCAGCAGTTACGGGGGGACTGAGCAGTTCTTC,CASSYGGTEQFF
TRBD1,TRBV20-1,TRBJ2-1,many,TGCAGTGCCCGGAGACAGGGCAATGAGCAGTTCTTC,CSARRQGNEQFF
-,TRBV19,TRBJ2-6,many,TGTGCCAGTAACCAAAGGGGATCTGGGGCCAACGTCCTGACTTTC,CASNQRGSGANVLTF
TRBD1,TRBV11-1,TRBJ2-7,-,TGTGCCAGCAGCTTAGCGGGGGACAGGGTCAACGAGCAGTACTTC,CASSLAGDRVNEQYF
-,TRBV6-5,TRBJ1-2,-,TGTGCCAGCACCCCAGGGACTGGAAACACCTTC,CASTPGTGNTF
TRBD1,TRBV29-1,TRBJ2-5,many,TGCAGCGTAGAGACAGGGGGAGAGACCCAGTACTTC,CSVETGGETQYF
-,TRBV25-1,TRBJ1-1,many,TGTGCCAGCAGTGAATACGGACCGACGAACACTGAAGCTTTCTTT,CASSEYGPTNTEAFF
-,TRBV29-1,TRBJ1-1,once,TGCAGCGTTGAAAGGGGCGGGAACACTGAAGCTTTCTTT,CSVERGGNTEAFF
TRBD2,TRBV5-1,TRBJ2-2,many,TGCGCCAGCAGCCCGGGACTAGCGGGATGGAGGATATCCACCGGGGAGCTGTTTTTT,CASSPGLAGWRISTGELFF
TRBD1,TRBV6-1,TRBJ2-5,-,TGTGCCAGCAGGATTACAGGGGGCGGAGAGACCCAGTACTTC,CASRITGGGETQYF
TRBD2,TRBV5-5,TRBJ2-3,-,TGTGCCAGCAGCTTGGTGGGTCGGGGACTAGCGGGAGGATTCACAGATACGCAGTATTTT,CASSLVGRGLAGGFTDTQYF
-,TRBV28,TRBJ1-4,-,TGTGCCGGCAGCTCTCTAAGGATTGTAGTCGGAAAAACTAATGAAAAACTGTTTTTT,CAGSSLRIVVGKTNEKLFF
TRBD2,TRBV7-9,TRBJ2-1,many,TGTGCCAGCAGCCTCCCCGGATCATCACTAGCGGGGACCGAGCAGTTCTTC,CASSLPGSSLAGTEQFF
TRBD1,TRBV18,TRBJ1-2,-,TGTGCCAGCTCGCCCGGTGACAGGGGAAATCCTGGCTACACCTTC,CASSPGDRGNPGYTF
TRBD1,TRBV9,TRBJ2-7,-,TGTGCCAGCAGCGCGCAGGGGGCGGTCTACGAGCAGTACTTC,CASSAQGAVYEQYF
TRBD2,TRBV7-8,TRBJ2-1,-,TGTGCCAGCAGCTCCATCGCGCTAGCGGGTGAGCAGTTCTTC,CASSSIALAGEQFF
-,TRBV7-3,TRBJ2-6,many,TGTGCCAGCAGCCCCAGACGGTACTCTGGGGCCAACGTCCTGACTTTC,CASSPRRYSGANVLTF
-,TRBV5-5,TRBJ2-2,once,TGTGCCAGCAGCTTTGAGGGATTCGGGGAGCTGTTTTTT,CASSFEGFGELFF
TRBD2,TRBV19,TRBJ2-7,-,TGTGCCAGTAGAAGGACTAGCGGGGCAAGCTCCTACTACGAGCAGTACTTC,CASRRTSGASSYYEQYF
-,TRBV7-2,TRBJ2-1,few,TGTGCCAGCAGCTTCGGGGGGCGCGACAATGAGCAGTTCTTC,CASSFGGRDNEQFF
-,TRBV19,TRBJ2-7,many,TGTGCCAGTAGTATAGATCAATCGGGCTACTACGAGCAGTACTTC,CASSIDQSGYYEQYF
-,TRBV30,TRBJ2-1,many,TGTGCCTGGAGTCCTCAGGAGAAGCAGTTCTTC,CAWSPQEKQFF
-,TRBV20-1,TRBJ1-5,-,TGCAGTGCTAGGTTGTCGGGGGGCGGGGGTCAGCCCCAGCATTTT,CSARLSGGGGQPQHF
-,TRBV5-1,TRBJ2-7,many,TGCGCCAGCAGCTTGGCCGGGGACGGCTTTTACGAGCAGTACTTC,CASSLAGDGFYEQYF
TRBD2,TRBV7-9,TRBJ2-7,-,TGTGCCAGCAGCTCCCCGGGGGGACGCACCTACGAGCAGTACTTC,CASSSPGGRTYEQYF
-,TRBV15,TRBJ2-4,many,TGTGCCACCAGCCGAGAGGGGACTGGGGGGCACATTCAGTACTTC,CATSREGTGGHIQYF
TRBD2,TRBV20-1,TRBJ2-5,-,TGCAGCGCTAGAGATCCCAAACTAGCGGAAGAGACCCAGTACTTC,CSARDPKLAEETQYF